The 6 T cell receptor beta chains below were found in one sample sequenced in a study of identical twins. TCRdb fed the 5' RACE reads into MiXCR, producing one record per CDR3 protein. Of 250,000 or so distinct CDR3 sequences in the sample, around 7% were seen once. These records were also assigned to another study, of yellow fever vaccine responses in identical twins.

Sample: memory (CD45RO+) T cells sorted from blood. Receptor source: a woman aged 18-35 years in good health.

Ten or more counts support this clonotype. This chain uses TRBV3-1 with TRBJ2-4; 14 nucleotides align to TRBD2. Germline lookup yields CDR1 LGHDT and CDR2 YNNKEL (reference sequence). The length of the CDR3 is 19 residues. Germline trimming cut 4 bases from V and 5 bases from J; bases unmatched to any gene: 13. This CDR3 reads CASSPPGLAGGALQNIQYF. DNA of the CDR3: TGTGCCAGCAGCCCCCCCGGACTAGCGGGGGGAGCCCTTCAAAACATTCAGTACTTC.

The chain couples TRBV24-1 to TRBJ2-1; TRBD2 matches at 14 bases. This CDR3 has 16 residues. Trimming took 5 bases from V and 8 from J; bases not matched to a gene: 7. The germline V gene encodes CDR1 KGHDR and CDR2 SFDVKD. CDR3 region: CATSGTGTSGRHEQFF. CDR3 nucleotide sequence: TGTGCCACCAGTGGCACCGGGACTAGCGGGAGACATGAGCAGTTCTTC.

There are many counts of this clonotype. The genes are TRBV7-9 and TRBJ2-1, with TRBD2 as a possible D gene (5 bases). This CDR3 has 16 residues. Germline CDR1 and CDR2: SEHNR and FQNEAQ (reference sequence). With 5 bases removed from V and 0 bases from J, the gap between germline ends came to 14 bases. The CDR3 region is CASSGPSGSSYNEQFF. In DNA, the CDR3 is TGTGCCAGCAGCGGACCGAGCGGAAGCTCCTACAATGAGCAGTTCTTC.

This clonotype was seen ten or more times. V gene TRBV12-3 or TRBV12-4 combines with J gene TRBJ1-2; D perhaps matches TRBD1 (6 bases). Trimming removed 7 bases at V and 7 bases at J, with 19 bases between. CDR3 size: 14 residues. The CDR3 reads CASTPTIHRVGYTF. The CDR3 DNA is TGTGCCAGCACCCCGACGATACACAGGGTTGGCTACACCTTC.

This clonotype was seen many times. J is TRBJ2-7 and V is TRBV5-6; D is uncertain. The ends were cut back, 2 bases at V and 2 bases at J, with 11 bases in the middle. The CDR3 is 14 amino acids. CDR1 and CDR2 from the germline V gene are SGHDT and YYEEEE. As DNA, the CDR3 is TGTGCCAGCAGCTTCGGCGCGCGAACCTACGAGCAGTACTTC. It codes for CASSFGARTYEQYF.

The J gene is TRBJ1-5, the V gene TRBV10-1; weak D call: TRBD1 (5 bases). The germline CDR1 and CDR2 sequences are WNHNN and SYGVQD (reference sequence). The V and J ends lost 5 bases and 4 bases respectively, with 15 bases between them. This CDR3 spans 15 amino acids. CDR3 in DNA: TGCGCCAGCAGTAAACAGGAGACGGTTAATCAGCCCCAGCATTTT. Residues: CASSKQETVNQPQHF.